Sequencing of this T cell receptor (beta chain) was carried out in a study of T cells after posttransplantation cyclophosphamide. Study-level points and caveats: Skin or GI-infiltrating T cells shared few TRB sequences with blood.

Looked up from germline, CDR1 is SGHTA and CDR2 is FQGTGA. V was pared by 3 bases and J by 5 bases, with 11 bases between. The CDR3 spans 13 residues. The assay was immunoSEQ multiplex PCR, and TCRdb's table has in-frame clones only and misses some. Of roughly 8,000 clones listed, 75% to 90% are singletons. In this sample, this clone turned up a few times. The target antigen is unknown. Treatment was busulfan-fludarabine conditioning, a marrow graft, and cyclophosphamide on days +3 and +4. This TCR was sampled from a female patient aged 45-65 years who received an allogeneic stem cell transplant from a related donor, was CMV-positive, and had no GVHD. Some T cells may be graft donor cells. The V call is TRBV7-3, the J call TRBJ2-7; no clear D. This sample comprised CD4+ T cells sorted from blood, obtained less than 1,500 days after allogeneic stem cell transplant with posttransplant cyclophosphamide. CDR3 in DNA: TGTGCCAGCAGCTTGTCTAGAGCCCACGAGCAGTACTTC. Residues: CASSLSRAHEQYF.